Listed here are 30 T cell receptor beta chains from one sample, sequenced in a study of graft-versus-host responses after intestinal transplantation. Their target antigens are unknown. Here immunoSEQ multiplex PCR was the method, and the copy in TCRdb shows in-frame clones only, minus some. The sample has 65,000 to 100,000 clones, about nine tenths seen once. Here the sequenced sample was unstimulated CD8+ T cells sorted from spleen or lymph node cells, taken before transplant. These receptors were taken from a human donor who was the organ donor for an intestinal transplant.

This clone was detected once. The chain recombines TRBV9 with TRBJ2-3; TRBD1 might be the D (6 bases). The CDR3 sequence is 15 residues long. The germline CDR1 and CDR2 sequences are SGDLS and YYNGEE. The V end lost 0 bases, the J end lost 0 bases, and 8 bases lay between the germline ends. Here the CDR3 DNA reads TGTGCCAGCAGCGTAGGGACAGTTAGCACAGATACGCAGTATTTT. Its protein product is CASSVGTVSTDTQYF.

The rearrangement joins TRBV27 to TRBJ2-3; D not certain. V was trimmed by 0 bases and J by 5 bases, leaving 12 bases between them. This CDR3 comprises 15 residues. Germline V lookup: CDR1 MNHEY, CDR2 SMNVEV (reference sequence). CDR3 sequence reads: CASSLSGTAEDTQYF. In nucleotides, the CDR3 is TGTGCCAGCAGTTTATCCGGTACAGCAGAAGATACGCAGTATTTT.

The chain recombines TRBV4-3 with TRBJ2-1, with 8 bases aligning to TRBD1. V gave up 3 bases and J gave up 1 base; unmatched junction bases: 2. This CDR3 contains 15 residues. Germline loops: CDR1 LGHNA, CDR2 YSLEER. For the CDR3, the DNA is TGCGCCAGCAGCCAGAACAGGGGGTCCTACAATGAGCAGTTCTTC. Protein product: CASSQNRGSYNEQFF.

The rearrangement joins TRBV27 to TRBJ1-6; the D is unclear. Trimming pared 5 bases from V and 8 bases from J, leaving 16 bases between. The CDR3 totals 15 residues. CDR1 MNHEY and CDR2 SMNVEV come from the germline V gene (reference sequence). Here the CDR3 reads CASSPSRGAYSPLHF. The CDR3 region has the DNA TGTGCCAGCAGTCCAAGCCGGGGTGCCTATTCACCCCTCCACTTT.

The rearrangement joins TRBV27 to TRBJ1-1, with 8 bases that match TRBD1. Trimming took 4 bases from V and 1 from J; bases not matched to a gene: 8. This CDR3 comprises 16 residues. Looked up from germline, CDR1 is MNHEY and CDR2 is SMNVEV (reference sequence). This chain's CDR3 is CASSSRRTGTNTEAFF. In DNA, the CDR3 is TGTGCCAGCAGTTCCCGGCGGACAGGGACGAACACTGAAGCTTTCTTT.

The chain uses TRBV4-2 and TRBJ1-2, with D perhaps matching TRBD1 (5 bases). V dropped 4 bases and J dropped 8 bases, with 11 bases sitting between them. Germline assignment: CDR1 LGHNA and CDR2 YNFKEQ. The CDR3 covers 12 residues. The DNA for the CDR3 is TGTGCCAGCAGCCGTACAGGTTCCGGCTACACCTTC. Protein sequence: CASSRTGSGYTF.

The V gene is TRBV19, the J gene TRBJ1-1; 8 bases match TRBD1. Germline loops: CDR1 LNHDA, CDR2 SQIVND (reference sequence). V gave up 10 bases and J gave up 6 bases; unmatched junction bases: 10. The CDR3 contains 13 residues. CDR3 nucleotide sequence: TGTGCCACCTTAGACAGGGGAAGACCTGAAGCTTTCTTT. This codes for CATLDRGRPEAFF.

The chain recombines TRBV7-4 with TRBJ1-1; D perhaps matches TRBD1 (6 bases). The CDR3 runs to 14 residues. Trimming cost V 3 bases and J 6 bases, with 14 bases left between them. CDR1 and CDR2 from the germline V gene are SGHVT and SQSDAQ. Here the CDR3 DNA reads TGTGCCAGCAGCTTCCCCCCCCAGGGGCCTGAAGCTTTCTTT. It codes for CASSFPPQGPEAFF.

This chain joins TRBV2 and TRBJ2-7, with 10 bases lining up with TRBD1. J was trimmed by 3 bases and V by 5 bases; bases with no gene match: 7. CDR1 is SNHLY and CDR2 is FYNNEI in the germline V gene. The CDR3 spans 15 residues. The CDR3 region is CASSRQDRGDYEQYF. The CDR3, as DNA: TGTGCCAGCAGTAGACAGGACAGGGGGGACTACGAGCAGTACTTC.

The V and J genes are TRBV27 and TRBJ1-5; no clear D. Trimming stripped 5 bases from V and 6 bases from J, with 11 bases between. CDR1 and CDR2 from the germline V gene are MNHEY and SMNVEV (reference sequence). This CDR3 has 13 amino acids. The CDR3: CASSDEGFQPQHF. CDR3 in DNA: TGTGCCAGCAGTGATGAGGGCTTTCAGCCCCAGCATTTT.

CDR3 loop: CASSIPSGGADTQYF. DNA for the CDR3: TGTGCCAGCAGCATACCTAGCGGGGGGGCAGATACGCAGTATTTT. This chain links TRBV7-9 with TRBJ2-3, with TRBD2 identical over 12 bases. Germline lookup yields CDR1 SEHNR and CDR2 FQNEAQ (reference sequence). Trimming at V came to 5 bases and at J to 4 bases, leaving 4 bases not matched to a gene. This CDR3 comprises 15 residues. Full variable domain (rest looked up from reference TRBV7-9 and TRBJ2-3): DTGVSQNPRHKITKRGQNVTFRCDPISEHNRLYWYRQTLGQGPEFLTYFQNEAQLEKSRLLSDRFSAERPKGSFSTLEIQRTEQGDSAMYLCASSIPSGGADTQYFGPGTRLTVL.

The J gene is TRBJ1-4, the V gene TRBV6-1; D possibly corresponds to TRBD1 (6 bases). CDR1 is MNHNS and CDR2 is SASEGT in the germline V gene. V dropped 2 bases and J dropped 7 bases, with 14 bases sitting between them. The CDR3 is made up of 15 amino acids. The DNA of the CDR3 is TGTGCCAGCAGTGAACCGGGGGGGCGCGGTGAAAAACTGTTTTTT. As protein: CASSEPGGRGEKLFF.

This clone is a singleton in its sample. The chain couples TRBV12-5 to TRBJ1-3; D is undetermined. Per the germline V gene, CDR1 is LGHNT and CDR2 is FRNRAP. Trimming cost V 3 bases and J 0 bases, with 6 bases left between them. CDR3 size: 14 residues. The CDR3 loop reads CASGFVASGNTIYF. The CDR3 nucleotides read TGTGCTAGTGGTTTTGTAGCCTCTGGAAACACCATATATTTT.

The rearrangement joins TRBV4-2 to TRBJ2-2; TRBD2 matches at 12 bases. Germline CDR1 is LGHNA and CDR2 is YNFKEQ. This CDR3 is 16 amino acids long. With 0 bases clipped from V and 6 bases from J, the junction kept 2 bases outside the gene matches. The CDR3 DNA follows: TGTGCCAGCAGCCAAGATCCTAGCGGGGGGGCCGGGGAGCTGTTTTTT. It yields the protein CASSQDPSGGAGELFF.

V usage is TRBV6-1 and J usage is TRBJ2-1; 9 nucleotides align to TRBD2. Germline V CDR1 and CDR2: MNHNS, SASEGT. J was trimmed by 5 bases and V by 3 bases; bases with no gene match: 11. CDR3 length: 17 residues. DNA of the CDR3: TGTGCCAGCAGTGATGTCCCCAGGTTAGCGGGGGACAATGAGCAGTTCTTC. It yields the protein CASSDVPRLAGDNEQFF.

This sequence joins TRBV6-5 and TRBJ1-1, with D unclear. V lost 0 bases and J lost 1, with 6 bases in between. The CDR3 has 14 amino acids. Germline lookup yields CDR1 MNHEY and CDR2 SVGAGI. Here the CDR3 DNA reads TGTGCCAGCAGTTACTCGGTACAGAACACTGAAGCTTTCTTT. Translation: CASSYSVQNTEAFF.

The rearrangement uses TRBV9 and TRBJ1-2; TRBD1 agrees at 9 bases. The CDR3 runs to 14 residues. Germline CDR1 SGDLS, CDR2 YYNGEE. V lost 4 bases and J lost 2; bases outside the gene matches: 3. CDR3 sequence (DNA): TGTGCCAGCAGCACCGGGACAGGGAACTATGGCTACACCTTC. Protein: CASSTGTGNYGYTF.

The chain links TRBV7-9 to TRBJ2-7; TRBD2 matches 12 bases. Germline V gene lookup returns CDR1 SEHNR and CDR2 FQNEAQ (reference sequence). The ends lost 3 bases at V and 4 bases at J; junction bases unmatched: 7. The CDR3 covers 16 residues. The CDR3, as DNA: TGTGCCAGCAGCTTTTCCCCGACTAGCGGGGGATACGAGCAGTACTTC. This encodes CASSFSPTSGGYEQYF.

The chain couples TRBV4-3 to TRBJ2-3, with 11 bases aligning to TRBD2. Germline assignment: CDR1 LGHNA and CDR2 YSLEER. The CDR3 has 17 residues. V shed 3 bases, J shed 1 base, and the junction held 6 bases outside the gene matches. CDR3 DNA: TGCGCCAGCAGCCAGGGGCTAGCGGGGGGACGCACAGATACGCAGTATTTT. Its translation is CASSQGLAGGRTDTQYF.

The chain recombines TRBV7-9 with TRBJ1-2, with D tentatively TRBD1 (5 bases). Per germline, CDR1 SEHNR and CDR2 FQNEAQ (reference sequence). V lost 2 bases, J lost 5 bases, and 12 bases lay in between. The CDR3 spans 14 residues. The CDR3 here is CASSLSVREYGYTF. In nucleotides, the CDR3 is TGTGCCAGCAGCTTATCAGTCAGGGAATATGGCTACACCTTC.

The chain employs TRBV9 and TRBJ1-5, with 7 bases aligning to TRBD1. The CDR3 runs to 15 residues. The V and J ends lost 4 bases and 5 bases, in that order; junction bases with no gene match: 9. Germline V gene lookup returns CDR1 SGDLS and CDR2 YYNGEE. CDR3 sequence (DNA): TGTGCCAGCAGCCCAACAGGGGTCCCCGATCAGCCCCAGCATTTT. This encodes CASSPTGVPDQPQHF. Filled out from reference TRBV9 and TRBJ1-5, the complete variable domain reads DSGVTQTPKHLITATGQRVTLRCSPRSGDLSVYWYQQSLDQGLQFLIQYYNGEERAKGNILERFSAQQFPDLHSELNLSSLELGDSALYFCASSPTGVPDQPQHFGDGTRLSIL.

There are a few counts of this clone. The CDR3 loop is CASSIAGSDYGYTF. The DNA for the CDR3 is TGTGCCAGTAGTATAGCAGGGTCCGACTATGGCTACACCTTC. V and J are TRBV19 and TRBJ1-2, with TRBD1 as a possible D gene (5 bases). With 1 base removed from V and 3 bases from J, the gap between germline ends came to 9 bases. This CDR3 is 14 amino acids long. Germline V CDR1 and CDR2: LNHDA, SQIVND (reference sequence).

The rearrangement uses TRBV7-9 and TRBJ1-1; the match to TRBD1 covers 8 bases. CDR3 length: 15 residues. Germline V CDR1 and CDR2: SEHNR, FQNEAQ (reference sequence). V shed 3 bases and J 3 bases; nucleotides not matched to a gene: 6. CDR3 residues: CASSFDRGWDTEAFF. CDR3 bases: TGTGCCAGCAGCTTCGACAGGGGATGGGACACTGAAGCTTTCTTT. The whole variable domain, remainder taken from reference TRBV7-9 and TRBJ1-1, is DTGVSQNPRHKITKRGQNVTFRCDPISEHNRLYWYRQTLGQGPEFLTYFQNEAQLEKSRLLSDRFSAERPKGSFSTLEIQRTEQGDSAMYLCASSFDRGWDTEAFFGQGTRLTVV.

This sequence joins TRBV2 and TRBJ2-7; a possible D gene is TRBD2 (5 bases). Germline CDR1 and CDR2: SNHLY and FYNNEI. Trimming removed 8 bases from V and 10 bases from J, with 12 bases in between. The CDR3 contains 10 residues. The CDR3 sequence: CASRLTGQYF. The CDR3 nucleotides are TGTGCCAGCCGGCTGACGGGACAGTACTTC.

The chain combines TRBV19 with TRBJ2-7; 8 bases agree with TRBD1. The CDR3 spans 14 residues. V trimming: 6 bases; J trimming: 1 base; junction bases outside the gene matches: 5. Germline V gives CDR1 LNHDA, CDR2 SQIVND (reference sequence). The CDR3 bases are TGTGCCAGTAGGAGCACAGGGGGTTCCTACGAGCAGTACTTC. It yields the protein CASRSTGGSYEQYF. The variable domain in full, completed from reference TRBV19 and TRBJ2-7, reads DGGITQSPKYLFRKEGQNVTLSCEQNLNHDAMYWYRQDPGQGLRLIYYSQIVNDFQKGDIAEGYSVSREKKESFPLTVTSAQKNPTAFYLCASRSTGGSYEQYFGPGTRLTVT.

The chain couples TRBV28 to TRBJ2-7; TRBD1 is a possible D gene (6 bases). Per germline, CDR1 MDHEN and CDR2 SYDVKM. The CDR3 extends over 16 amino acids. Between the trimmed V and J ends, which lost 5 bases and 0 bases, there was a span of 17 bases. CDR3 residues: CASSPLGTHDSYEQYF. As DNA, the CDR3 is TGTGCCAGCAGTCCTCTAGGGACACATGACTCCTACGAGCAGTACTTC.

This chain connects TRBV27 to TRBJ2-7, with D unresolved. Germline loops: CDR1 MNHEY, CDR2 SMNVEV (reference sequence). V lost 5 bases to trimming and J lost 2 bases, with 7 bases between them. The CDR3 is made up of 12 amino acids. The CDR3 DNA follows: TGTGCCAGCAGTCCCACAGCCTACGAGCAGTACTTC. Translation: CASSPTAYEQYF.

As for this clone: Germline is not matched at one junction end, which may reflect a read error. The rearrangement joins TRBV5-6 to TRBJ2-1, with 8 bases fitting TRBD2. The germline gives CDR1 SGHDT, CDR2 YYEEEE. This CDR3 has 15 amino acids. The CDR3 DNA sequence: TGTGCCGGCAGCTTGTCGGGACTAGTAATGAATGAGCAGTTCTTC. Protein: CAGSLSGLVMNEQFF.

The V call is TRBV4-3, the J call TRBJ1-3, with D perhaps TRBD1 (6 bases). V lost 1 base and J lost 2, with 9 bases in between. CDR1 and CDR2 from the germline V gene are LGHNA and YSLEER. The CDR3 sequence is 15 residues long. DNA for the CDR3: TGCGCCAGCAGCCAAGTCCAGGGGACTGGAAACACCATATATTTT. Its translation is CASSQVQGTGNTIYF.

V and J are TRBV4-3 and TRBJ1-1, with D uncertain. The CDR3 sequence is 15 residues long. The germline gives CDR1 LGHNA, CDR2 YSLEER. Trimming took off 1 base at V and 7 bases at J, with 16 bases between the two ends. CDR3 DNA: TGCGCCAGCAGCCAAGGCCCCTCGGGAGGGAGTGAAGCTTTCTTT. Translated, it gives CASSQGPSGGSEAFF.